A selection of T cell receptor beta chains follows, all from one sample in a study of blood T cell repertoires in COVID-19. Using immunoSEQ multiplex PCR, the repertoire was profiled, and TCRdb retains in-frame clones only, with some absent. The table has 100,000 to 150,000 clones, approximately 83% seen once. Sequencing used peripheral blood. The receptors were gathered from a man aged 55 to 69 with acute or convalescent COVID-19. The CDR3 runs from the conserved cysteine through the conserved F or W. Each record gives: J gene, V gene, clone size, D gene, CDR3 protein, CDR3 DNA. A D gene is named only where the DNA matches it firmly. For some rows the clone size is stated as once, few or many, or as a class when expanded; others skip it.

TRBJ2-7 TRBV28 few TRBD2 CASSLWRDGGEQYF TGTGCCAGCAGTTTATGGCGAGACGGGGGGGAGCAGTACTTC
TRBJ2-3 TRBV18 - TRBD2 CASSPREGSTDTQYF TGTGCCAGCTCACCCAGGGAGGGAAGCACAGATACGCAGTATTTT
TRBJ1-6 TRBV9 few - CASSAQNRAGSPLHF TGTGCCAGCAGCGCCCAAAACAGGGCGGGTTCACCCCTCCACTTT
TRBJ1-2 TRBV2 once TRBD1 CASSEADRAAGYTF TGTGCCAGCAGTGAAGCGGACAGGGCGGCTGGCTACACCTTC
TRBJ1-2 TRBV19 - - CASSTPFGSDGYTF TGTGCCAGTAGTACCCCGTTCGGGTCCGATGGCTACACCTTC
TRBJ1-1 TRBV6-5 - - CASRVGGLGNTEAFF TGTGCCAGCAGGGTCGGGGGGCTCGGGAACACTGAAGCTTTCTTT
TRBJ1-6 TRBV7-7 few TRBD1 CASSLDRAPNSPLHF TGTGCTAGCAGCTTGGACAGGGCCCCTAATTCACCCCTCCACTTT
TRBJ1-1 TRBV4-1 - TRBD1 CASSRQQGGVTEAFF TGCGCCAGCAGCCGCCAACAGGGGGGTGTCACTGAAGCTTTCTTT
TRBJ1-1 TRBV5-1 - TRBD1 CASSSVPGQGPGGTEAFF TGCGCCAGCAGCAGTGTACCGGGACAGGGCCCTGGCGGCACTGAAGCTTTCTTT
TRBJ2-6 TRBV24-1 - - CATSDLPGRAGANVLTF TGTGCCACCAGTGATCTCCCCGGGCGGGCTGGGGCCAACGTCCTGACTTTC
TRBJ1-2 TRBV24-1 - - CATSDGAAGNYGYTF TGTGCCACCAGTGATGGGGCGGCTGGGAACTATGGCTACACCTTC
TRBJ2-7 TRBV27 - TRBD1 CASSPRTGSEQYF TGTGCCAGCAGTCCTCGGACAGGGAGTGAGCAGTACTTC
TRBJ2-1 TRBV5-4 - - CASSLLGGTGEQFF TGTGCCAGCAGCTTGCTCGGCGGGACGGGTGAGCAGTTCTTC
TRBJ1-2 TRBV12-3/TRBV12-4 - - CASSFTGGYTF TGTGCCAGCAGTTTTACGGGAGGCTACACCTTC
TRBJ1-1 TRBV14 - TRBD1 CASSPSFGDRGLMVTEAFF TGTGCCAGCAGCCCAAGCTTTGGGGACAGGGGATTAATGGTCACTGAAGCTTTCTTT
TRBJ2-6 TRBV11-3 - TRBD2 CASSLSGTSGASGANVLTF TGTGCCAGCAGCCTATCTGGTACTAGCGGGGCCTCTGGGGCCAACGTCCTGACTTTC
TRBJ2-2 TRBV6-5 - - CASFRRANTGELFF TGTGCCAGCTTCCGGAGGGCGAACACCGGGGAGCTGTTTTTT